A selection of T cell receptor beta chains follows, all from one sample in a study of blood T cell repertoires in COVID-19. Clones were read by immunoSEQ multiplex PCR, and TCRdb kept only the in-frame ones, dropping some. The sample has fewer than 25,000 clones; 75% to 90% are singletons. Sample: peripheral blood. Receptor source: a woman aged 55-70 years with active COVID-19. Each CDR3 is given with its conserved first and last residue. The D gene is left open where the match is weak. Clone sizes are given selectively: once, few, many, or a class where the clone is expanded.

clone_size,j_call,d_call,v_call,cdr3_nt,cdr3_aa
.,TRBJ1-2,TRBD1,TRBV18,TGTGCCAGCTCACCAGGGACAGGGCATAACTATGGCTACACCTTC,CASSPGTGHNYGYTF
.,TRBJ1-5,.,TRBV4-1,TGCGCCAGCAGCCAAGTGTTATATAGCAATCAGCCCCAGCATTTT,CASSQVLYSNQPQHF
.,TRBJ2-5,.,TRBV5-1,TGCGCCAGCAGCTACTCGTCCTCGGAGACCCAGTACTTC,CASSYSSSETQYF
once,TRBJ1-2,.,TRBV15,TGTGCCACCAGCAGAGGAAAAACAGATGCAGGCTACACCTTC,CATSRGKTDAGYTF
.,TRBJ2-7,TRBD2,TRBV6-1,TGTGCCAGCAGTGTCAAAAACCCCGTCGGACTAGCGGGGGACTACGAGCAGTACTTC,CASSVKNPVGLAGDYEQYF
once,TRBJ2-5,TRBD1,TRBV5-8,TGTGCCAGCAATCCCGGGACAGGGGAAGAGACCCAGTACTTC,CASNPGTGEETQYF
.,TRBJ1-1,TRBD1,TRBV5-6,TGTGCCAGCAGCCAGGGACAGTTGGCTTTCTTT,CASSQGQLAFF
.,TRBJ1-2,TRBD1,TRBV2,TGTGCCAGCAGGTGGACAGGGACGGGCTACACCTTC,CASRWTGTGYTF
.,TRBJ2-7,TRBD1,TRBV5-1,TGCGCCAGCAGCAGCTCCGGGACAGTAACCTACGAGCAGTACTTC,CASSSSGTVTYEQYF
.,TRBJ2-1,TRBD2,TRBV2,TGTGCCAGCAATAGGGGACTAGCGGGGGGCCAGTTCTTC,CASNRGLAGGQFF
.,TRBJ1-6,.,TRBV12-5,TGTGCTAGTGGTTTGGGACAGTCATTGTATAATTCACCCCTCCACTTT,CASGLGQSLYNSPLHF
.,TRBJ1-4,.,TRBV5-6,TGTGCCAGCAGCTTGAGGGGCCTAGGTGAAAAACTGTTTTTT,CASSLRGLGEKLFF
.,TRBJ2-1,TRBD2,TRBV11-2,TGTGCCAGCAGCTTTAGCGGGGCCCCGGGTGAGCAGTTCTTC,CASSFSGAPGEQFF
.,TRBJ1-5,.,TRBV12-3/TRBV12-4,TGTGCCAGCAGTTTCAATAATCAGCCCCAGCATTTT,CASSFNNQPQHF
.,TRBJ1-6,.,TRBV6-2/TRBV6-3,TGTGCCAGCAGTTCCCTCCGGGACAACTATTCACCCCTCCACTTT,CASSSLRDNYSPLHF
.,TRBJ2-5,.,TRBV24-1,TGTGCCACCAGTGCTGGCCAGGGAGGGGGGGAGACCCAGTACTTC,CATSAGQGGGETQYF